The 9 T cell receptor beta chains given below trace back to one sample, sequenced in a study of Ad26.COV2.S vaccination and SARS-CoV-2 variants. TCRdb's copy holds only in-frame clones and misses some; the assay was immunoSEQ multiplex PCR. This sample has under 400,000 clones, with roughly 84% found just once. Treatment described: 15 to 20 received Ad26.COV2.S at low or high dose, single or two shots; about 5 received placebo; per-sample allocation not given. It was on day 63 after the first vaccine or placebo injection that samples were taken. Sequencing used peripheral blood, obtained in a trial of Ad26.COV2.S vaccine versus placebo. The receptors originated from a person aged 18-65 years who received the Ad26.COV2.S COVID-19 vaccine or a placebo.

The CDR3 sequence: CASSFSRGQVNTEAFF. The CDR3 nucleotides read TGTGCCAGCAGCTTCTCCAGGGGGCAGGTGAACACTGAAGCTTTCTTT. The genes are TRBV7-6 and TRBJ1-1, with TRBD1 identical over 8 bases. The CDR3 runs 16 residues. Trimming at V came to 3 bases and at J to 0 bases, leaving 6 bases not matched to a gene. Germline-derived CDR1 and CDR2 are SGHVS and FNYEAQ.

In DNA, the CDR3 is TGCGCCAGCAGCCAAGTGGAGGGGAATCAGCCCCAGCATTTT. It translates to CASSQVEGNQPQHF. The V gene is TRBV4-1, the J gene TRBJ1-5; perhaps TRBD1 as D (5 bases). This CDR3 has 14 amino acids. Germline loops: CDR1 MGHRA, CDR2 YSYEKL. V was cut by 1 base and J by 4 bases, with 8 bases left in between.

Turning to this clone: This sample also contains other DNA sequences that code for the same CDR3. The chain combines TRBV7-2 with TRBJ2-7, with D tentatively TRBD1 or TRBD2 (5 bases each). The CDR3 is 14 residues long. CDR1 SGHTA and CDR2 FQGNSA come from the germline V gene. Trimming took 0 bases from V and 1 from J, leaving 7 bases between them. CDR3 in DNA: TGTGCCAGCAGCTTAGCTGGGGGTTCCTACGAGCAGTACTTC. As protein: CASSLAGGSYEQYF.

The chain links TRBV6-1 to TRBJ1-5, with D perhaps matching TRBD1 (6 bases). The CDR3 consists of 16 residues. Germline V gene data show CDR1 as MNHNS and CDR2 as SASEGT. Deletions cut 2 bases from V and 6 bases from J, with 17 bases between. CDR3 bases: TGTGCCAGCAGTGAATCTCAGGGGTGGATAAGTCAGCCCCAGCATTTT. Residues: CASSESQGWISQPQHF.

This rearrangement joins TRBV12-3 or TRBV12-4 to TRBJ2-5; D is perhaps TRBD1 (6 bases). Trimming left V 6 bases short and J 7 bases short, with 15 bases between. The CDR3 has 13 residues. CDR3 bases: TGTGCCAGCAGCCCTAACCCCAGGGGGACCCAGTACTTC. Protein product: CASSPNPRGTQYF.

This CDR3 is CASSPRNPTAGGLNEQFF. CDR3 in DNA: TGCGCCAGCAGCCCGAGAAACCCTACGGCGGGGGGGCTCAATGAGCAGTTCTTC. The chain employs TRBV5-1 and TRBJ2-1, with 9 bases matching TRBD2. This CDR3 has 18 amino acids. V was pared by 4 bases and J by 6 bases, with 17 bases of the junction left unmatched. Germline V gives CDR1 SGHRS, CDR2 YFSETQ.

The V and J genes are TRBV7-8 and TRBJ1-2; possibly TRBD1 for D (6 bases). Germline assignment: CDR1 SGHVS and CDR2 FQNEAQ. V lost 5 bases and J lost 4, with 14 bases in between. The CDR3 length is 14 residues. The DNA for the CDR3 is TGTGCCAGCAGCGCCACGGGGGGCGGCTATGGCTACACCTTC. It encodes CASSATGGGYGYTF.

The rearrangement joins TRBV30 to TRBJ1-1; TRBD1 aligns across 11 bases. Looked up from germline, CDR1 is GTSNPN and CDR2 is SVGIG (reference sequence). This CDR3 region has 15 residues. Trimming removed 5 bases from V and 5 bases from J; junction bases left unmatched: 10. CDR3 DNA: TGTGCCTGGGGACGGACAGGGGGCGTATGGACTGAAGCTTTCTTT. Translated, it gives CAWGRTGGVWTEAFF.

This sequence joins TRBV9 and TRBJ1-6; TRBD1 aligns across 8 bases. The V segment lost 4 bases and the J segment 11 bases; nucleotides outside the gene matches: 5. This CDR3 is built from 13 residues. Germline CDR1 SGDLS, CDR2 YYNGEE. CDR3 region: CASSQWTGTPLHF. Here the CDR3 DNA reads TGTGCCAGCAGCCAATGGACAGGGACACCCCTCCACTTT.